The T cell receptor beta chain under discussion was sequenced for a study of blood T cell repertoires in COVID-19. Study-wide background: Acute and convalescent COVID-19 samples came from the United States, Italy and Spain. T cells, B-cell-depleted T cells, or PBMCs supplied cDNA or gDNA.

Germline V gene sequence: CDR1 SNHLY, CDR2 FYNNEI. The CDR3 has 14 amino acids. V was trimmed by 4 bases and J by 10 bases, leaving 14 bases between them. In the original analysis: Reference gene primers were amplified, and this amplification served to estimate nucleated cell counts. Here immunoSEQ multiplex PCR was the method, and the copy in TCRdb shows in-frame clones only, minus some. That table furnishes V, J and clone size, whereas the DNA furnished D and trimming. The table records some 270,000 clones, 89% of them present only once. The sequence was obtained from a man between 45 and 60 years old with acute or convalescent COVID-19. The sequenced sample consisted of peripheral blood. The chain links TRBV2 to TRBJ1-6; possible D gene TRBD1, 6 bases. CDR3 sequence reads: CASSGGQSSSPLHF. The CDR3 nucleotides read TGTGCCAGCAGTGGGGGGCAGTCCTCATCACCCCTCCACTTT.